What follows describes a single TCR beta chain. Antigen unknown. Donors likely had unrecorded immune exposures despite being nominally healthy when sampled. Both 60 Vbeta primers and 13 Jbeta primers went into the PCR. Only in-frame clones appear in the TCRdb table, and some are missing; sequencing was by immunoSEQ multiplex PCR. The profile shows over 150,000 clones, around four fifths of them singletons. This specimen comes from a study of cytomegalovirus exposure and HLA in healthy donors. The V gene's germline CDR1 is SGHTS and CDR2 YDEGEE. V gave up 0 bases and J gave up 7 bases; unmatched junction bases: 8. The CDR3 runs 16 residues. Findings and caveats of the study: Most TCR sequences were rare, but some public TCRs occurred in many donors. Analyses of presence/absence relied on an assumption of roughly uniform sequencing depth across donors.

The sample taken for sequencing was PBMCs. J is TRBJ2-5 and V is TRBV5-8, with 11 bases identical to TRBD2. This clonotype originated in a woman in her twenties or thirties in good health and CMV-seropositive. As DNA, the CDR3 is TGTGCCAGCAGCTTGGGGGAACTAGCGGGGGTAGGGACCCAGTACTTC. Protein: CASSLGELAGVGTQYF.